The clone carrying this T cell receptor (beta chain) was counted many times. The antigen remains unidentified. The data belong to a study of T-cell reconstitution after alpha-beta-depleted transplantation in children. Study results and caveats: Newly generated T cells supplied most T-cell counts and diversity one year post-transplant.

Researchers prepared the TCRbeta library using unique molecular identifiers, the study reports. TCRdb reprocessed the PCR reads with MiXCR, giving one entry per CDR3 protein. This table has around 440,000 distinct CDR3 sequences, approximately 10% appearing once. Germline V gene lookup returns CDR1 SEHNR and CDR2 FQNEAQ (reference sequence). The CDR3 consists of 17 residues. V lost 5 bases to trimming and J lost 7 bases; unmatched junction nucleotides: 9. Specimen: PBMCs, collected before TCRalphabeta/CD19-depleted stem cell transplant. The rearrangement links TRBV7-9 to TRBJ1-6; TRBD1 aligns across 12 bases. The source of this sequence is a child aged 2 to 10 with inherited bone marrow failure, due to receive a stem cell transplant. This chain's CDR3 is CASSDPGQGARNSPLHF. The CDR3 DNA sequence: TGTGCCAGCAGCGATCCGGGACAGGGGGCGAGGAATTCACCCCTCCACTTT.